These T cell receptor beta chains were read from a single sample in a study of regulatory T cells in long-lasting Graves disease. TCRdb reprocessed the multiplex PCR reads with MiXCR, giving one entry per CDR3 protein. This sample has 500,000 to 700,000 distinct CDR3 sequences, with about 15% found just once. These same records also appear under a second study, on T cells in Graves' hyperthyroidism and ophthalmopathy.

The source material was peripheral blood mononuclear cells (PBMCs), sampled at new diagnosis, from a patient treated with antithyroid drugs. These receptors originate from a woman in her 30s with Graves disease. The CDR3 runs from the conserved cysteine through the conserved F or W. Rows give clone size only sometimes, using once, few, many, or a class for an expanded clone.

few,TRBV5-6,CASSLGTFSPVYTF
many,TRBV6-1,CASRSGQSNQPQHF
many,TRBV5-1,CASSLAPTGGYTF
many,TRBV28,CASLITGGSSEQYF
many,TRBV7-2,CASSSRQGVSSPLHF
.,TRBV2,CASRKRESLYEQYF
.,TRBV19,CASSMSRSNTEAFF
many,TRBV11-2,CASSPSGQGNQPQHF
once,TRBV19,CASQGGDGVFYGYTF
many,TRBV6-1,CASSQNFDRGDNEKLFF
.,TRBV3-1,CASSQGRGDVNTEAFF
few,TRBV6-1,CASHTGVNQPQHF
once,TRBV19,CASSAVIISGHEQYF
few,TRBV12-3/TRBV12-4,CASRPTGNPDTQYF
.,TRBV7-2,CASSWTGRRITIYF
.,TRBV5-1,CASSLPPPLETQYF
few,TRBV19,CASSIEGANQPQHF
many,TRBV2,CASMGQETQYF
.,TRBV5-4,CASSLPIYNEQFF
many,TRBV28,CASSTQQGGTNYGYTF
.,TRBV20-1,CSARPTGTGYQPQHF
few,TRBV29-1,CSVEGDIATPVGGYTF
.,TRBV5-5,CASSLDGLAYEQYF
many,TRBV2,CASSGSPLGNQPQHF
few,TRBV7-2,CASSSSGGPYEQYF
many,TRBV11-2,CASSLLSAFSYEQYF
once,TRBV19,CASSKGQGIDEQFF
.,TRBV18,CASSPVQGNTEAFF
.,TRBV7-2,CASSEQGSIGELFF
many,TRBV30,CASSEAFF
many,TRBV6-9,CASSYGVKNTEAFF
few,TRBV29-1,CSVFGWLNTEAFF
.,TRBV5-1,CASSVGQAGRNTIYF
many,TRBV2,CASRILTLGYGYTF
.,TRBV25-1,CASSELNTYEQYF
few,TRBV7-9,CASTPREGANEKLFF
many,TRBV10-3,CAISESGNEQFF
many,TRBV7-9,CASSSDRGREKLFF
few,TRBV5-1,CASSTWTEETQYF